The 24 T cell receptor beta chains below come from one sample, sequenced in a study of long-term antiretroviral therapy in people with HIV. With survey level as its setting, the immunoSEQ assay was v3.0. Only in-frame clones appear in the TCRdb table, and some are missing; sequencing was by immunoSEQ multiplex PCR. The top ten clones hold roughly 3.6% of a sample with tens of thousands of clones, 80% to 90% of them seen once. The sequencing here drew on unsorted PBMCs, taken 1.8 years after starting antiretroviral therapy. The receptor set was obtained from a woman between 18 and 29 years old with HIV.

This chain uses TRBV18 with TRBJ2-7, with D maybe TRBD1 (5 bases). The CDR3 totals 13 residues. In germline, CDR1 is KGHSH, CDR2 LQKENI. V shed 4 bases and J shed 7 bases, with 14 bases lying between them. CDR3 protein: CASSLGRGWEQYF. CDR3 in DNA: TGTGCCAGCTCACTCGGTAGGGGATGGGAGCAGTACTTC.

This rearrangement joins TRBV7-3 to TRBJ1-1; TRBD1 agrees at 9 bases. The V gene end was trimmed by 3 bases and the J gene end by 5 bases; junction bases not matched to a gene: 4. CDR3 length equals 14 residues. Germline V gene data show CDR1 as SGHTA and CDR2 as FQGTGA. CDR3 nucleotides: TGTGCCAGCAGCTTGACAGGGGGAGGGACTGAAGCTTTCTTT. Its translation is CASSLTGGGTEAFF.

The rearrangement links TRBV9 to TRBJ1-5; D is possibly TRBD1 (6 bases). The CDR3 runs to 14 residues. V dropped 0 bases and J dropped 6 bases, with 10 bases sitting between them. Per the germline V gene, CDR1 is SGDLS and CDR2 is YYNGEE. CDR3 sequence: CASSVGGAGQPQHF. CDR3 nucleotide sequence: TGTGCCAGCAGCGTAGGGGGGGCGGGTCAGCCCCAGCATTTT.

This chain uses TRBV6-5 with TRBJ1-1, with D unclear. The length of the CDR3 is 8 residues. In germline, CDR1 is MNHEY, CDR2 SVGAGI. V was clipped by 7 bases and J by 6 bases, with 0 bases between them. CDR3 sequence (DNA): TGTGCCAGCACTGAAGCTTTCTTT. Translating gives CASTEAFF.

The chain links TRBV28 to TRBJ2-1; D is possibly TRBD2 (6 bases). This CDR3 has 14 amino acids. Deletions cut 7 bases from V and 9 bases from J, with 19 bases between. The V gene's germline CDR1 is MDHEN and CDR2 SYDVKM. The CDR3 reads CASTPGVVPGEQFF. CDR3 DNA sequence: TGTGCCAGCACGCCGGGAGTTGTCCCGGGTGAGCAGTTCTTC.

The chain recombines TRBV29-1 with TRBJ2-2; D is ambiguous. V gave up 6 bases and J gave up 2 bases, with 13 bases separating them. The germline gives CDR1 SQVTM, CDR2 ANQGSEA. CDR3 size: 14 residues. The CDR3 loop is CSVDGPINTGELFF. DNA of the CDR3: TGCAGCGTCGACGGGCCTATAAACACCGGGGAGCTGTTTTTT.

This chain joins TRBV6-6 and TRBJ1-1; no reliable D call. Per germline, CDR1 MNHNY and CDR2 SVGAGI (reference sequence). The CDR3 is 12 amino acids. V lost 4 bases to trimming and J lost 6 bases, with 9 bases between them. CDR3 protein: CASSWRRAEAFF. The CDR3 nucleotides read TGTGCCAGCAGTTGGAGACGGGCTGAAGCTTTCTTT.

The chain links TRBV7-8 to TRBJ2-7, with a tentative D call TRBD2 (5 bases). Trimming took off 5 bases at V and 4 bases at J, with 18 bases between the two ends. This CDR3 is 15 amino acids long. Germline CDR1 SGHVS, CDR2 FQNEAQ. In nucleotides, the CDR3 is TGTGCCAGCAGCCTCGCGCGGGCCTCTTATTACGAGCAGTACTTC. Translated, it gives CASSLARASYYEQYF.

The chain combines TRBV27 with TRBJ1-1, with D possibly matching TRBD1 (6 bases). CDR1 is MNHEY and CDR2 is SMNVEV in the germline V gene (reference sequence). The V end was cut by 7 bases, the J end by 4 bases, with 13 bases between. The CDR3 consists of 13 residues. In DNA form, the CDR3 reads TGTGCCAGCAAGACAGGCCCTAGCACTGAAGCTTTCTTT. This translates into CASKTGPSTEAFF.

The rearrangement uses TRBV28 and TRBJ2-7; D possibly uses TRBD1 or TRBD2 (5 bases each). Trimming took off 7 bases at V and 1 base at J, with 14 bases between the two ends. Germline V gene sequence: CDR1 MDHEN, CDR2 SYDVKM. This CDR3 spans 14 amino acids. The CDR3 is CASTNAGGSYEQYF. DNA for the CDR3: TGTGCCAGCACTAACGCTGGGGGATCCTACGAGCAGTACTTC.

This sequence joins TRBV5-6 and TRBJ2-7; D ambiguous. Germline CDR1 is SGHDT and CDR2 is YYEEEE. Trimming removed 2 bases from V and 3 bases from J, with 12 bases in between. This CDR3 is built from 14 residues. In DNA, the CDR3 is TGTGCCAGCAGCTTTTACCCACGCAGCTACGAGCAGTACTTC. Its translation: CASSFYPRSYEQYF.

The V call is TRBV11-2, the J call TRBJ1-6; 10 bases line up with TRBD1. The CDR3 runs 15 residues. Germline V gene lookup returns CDR1 SGHAT and CDR2 FQNNGV. With V trimmed by 1 base and J by 7 bases, 1 base remained unmatched. This chain's CDR3 is CASSLAGQGNSPLHF. DNA for the CDR3: TGTGCCAGCAGCTTAGCGGGACAGGGGAATTCACCCCTCCACTTT. Supplemented by reference TRBV11-2 and TRBJ1-6, the full variable domain reads EAGVAQSPRYKIIEKRQSVAFWCNPISGHATLYWYQQILGQGPKLLIQFQNNGVVDDSQLPKDRFSAERLKGVDSTLKIQPAKLEDSAVYLCASSLAGQGNSPLHFGNGTRLTVT.

J is TRBJ2-5 and V is TRBV7-8; the D is unclear. CDR1 and CDR2 (germline): SGHVS, FQNEAQ. The germline V and J ends were trimmed by 2 bases and 9 bases, with 16 bases remaining between them. The CDR3 is 14 residues long. In nucleotides, the CDR3 is TGTGCCAGCAGCTTATCACGCTCGCAAGTGGCCCAGTACTTC. Residues: CASSLSRSQVAQYF.

J is TRBJ1-3 and V is TRBV5-8; the D is unclear. Germline-derived CDR1 and CDR2 are SGHTS and YDEGEE. V was shortened by 0 bases and J by 0 bases, with 7 bases between the two germline ends. The CDR3 is made up of 15 amino acids. The chain's CDR3 is CASSLDLSSGNTIYF. The DNA of the CDR3 is TGTGCCAGCAGCTTGGATTTAAGCTCTGGAAACACCATATATTTT.

The chain employs TRBV20-1 and TRBJ1-1; D not resolved. Trimming shortened V by 1 base and J by 8 bases, and 8 bases separated the two germline ends. The germline V gene has CDR1 DFQATT and CDR2 SNEGSKA (reference sequence). This CDR3 is built from 11 residues. Written as DNA, the CDR3 is TGCAGTGCTAGAGGATCCTCCGAAGCTTTCTTT. The encoded protein is CSARGSSEAFF.

V usage is TRBV9 and J usage is TRBJ2-1; 7 bases are a match to TRBD2. Germline V gives CDR1 SGDLS, CDR2 YYNGEE. CDR3 length equals 15 residues. V trimming: 1 base; J trimming: 3 bases; junction bases outside the gene matches: 4. CDR3 sequence: CASSVRAGYYNEQFF. The CDR3 region has the DNA TGTGCCAGCAGCGTAAGAGCGGGGTACTACAATGAGCAGTTCTTC.

This chain joins TRBV11-2 and TRBJ2-5; D is perhaps TRBD2 (5 bases). Trimming took 10 bases from V and 1 from J, leaving 16 bases between them. The CDR3 is 14 residues long. In germline, CDR1 is SGHAT, CDR2 FQNNGV. The CDR3 loop is CATRAAITQETQYF. CDR3 nucleotides: TGTGCCACGCGGGCAGCGATAACCCAAGAGACCCAGTACTTC. The whole variable domain, filled in from reference TRBV11-2 and TRBJ2-5, reads EAGVAQSPRYKIIEKRQSVAFWCNPISGHATLYWYQQILGQGPKLLIQFQNNGVVDDSQLPKDRFSAERLKGVDSTLKIQPAKLEDSAVYLCATRAAITQETQYFGPGTRLLVL.

The chain carries TRBV6-6 and TRBJ2-2; the D is unclear. Germline V gives CDR1 MNHNY, CDR2 SVGAGI (reference sequence). Deletions cut 5 bases from V and 1 base from J, with 8 bases between. The CDR3 has 14 amino acids. The CDR3 is CASSRMLNTGELFF. The CDR3 DNA is TGTGCCAGCAGTCGAATGCTGAACACCGGGGAGCTGTTTTTT.

V usage is TRBV9 and J usage is TRBJ2-1; tentative D call: TRBD2 (5 bases). Germline values: CDR1 SGDLS, CDR2 YYNGEE. The V gene lost 0 bases and the J gene lost 6 bases, with 19 bases spanning the gap. The CDR3 totals 17 residues. The CDR3 nucleotides are TGTGCCAGCAGCGTAGATACCACGAGTGGACTCCTCAATGAGCAGTTCTTC. This gives the protein CASSVDTTSGLLNEQFF.

The chain is built from TRBV6-5 and TRBJ2-7; D is possibly TRBD2 (5 bases). This CDR3 comprises 15 residues. Germline CDR1 and CDR2: MNHEY and SVGAGI. V was trimmed by 1 base and J by 3 bases, leaving 13 bases between them. Written as DNA, the CDR3 is TGTGCCAGCAGTTACTTATCGAGCGGATACTACGAGCAGTACTTC. It yields the protein CASSYLSSGYYEQYF.

J is TRBJ1-2 and V is TRBV2; the match to TRBD1 covers 8 bases. Germline CDR1 and CDR2: SNHLY and FYNNEI. This CDR3 is 13 amino acids long. V lost 6 bases and J lost 0; bases outside the gene matches: 0. The CDR3 here is CASRTGANYGYTF. The CDR3 DNA reads as TGTGCCAGCAGGACAGGGGCTAACTATGGCTACACCTTC. Full variable domain (remainder filled in from reference TRBV2 and TRBJ1-2): EPEVTQTPSHQVTQMGQEVILRCVPISNHLYFYWYRQILGQKVEFLVSFYNNEISEKSEIFDDQFSVERPDGSNFTLKIRSTKLEDSAMYFCASRTGANYGYTFGSGTRLTVV.

The V and J genes are TRBV28 and TRBJ1-5, with D possibly matching TRBD1 (6 bases). The germline V and J ends were trimmed by 7 bases and 5 bases, with 15 bases remaining between them. CDR1 MDHEN and CDR2 SYDVKM come from the germline V gene. This CDR3 spans 14 amino acids. The CDR3 bases are TGTGCCAGCAAAGGGGGGCCCGTGGATCAGCCCCAGCATTTT. Amino acid sequence: CASKGGPVDQPQHF.

The genes are TRBV28 and TRBJ2-1; D possibly corresponds to TRBD1 (6 bases). The CDR3 is made up of 15 amino acids. Germline V lookup: CDR1 MDHEN, CDR2 SYDVKM. V dropped 3 bases and J dropped 3 bases, with 12 bases sitting between them. The CDR3 coding sequence is TGTGCCAGCAGTTTTGGGGGCATAGGCTACAATGAGCAGTTCTTC. It yields the protein CASSFGGIGYNEQFF.

The V gene is TRBV5-1, the J gene TRBJ1-1; D remains unclear. Trimming removed 0 bases from V and 5 bases from J, with 11 bases in between. CDR1 and CDR2 (germline): SGHRS, YFSETQ. The CDR3 is 14 amino acids. CDR3 amino acids: CASSLASSGTEAFF. The CDR3 coding sequence is TGCGCCAGCAGCTTGGCGTCGTCGGGGACTGAAGCTTTCTTT. Using reference TRBV5-1 and TRBJ1-1 for the parts outside the CDR3, the full variable domain is KAGVTQTPRYLIKTRGQQVTLSCSPISGHRSVSWYQQTPGQGLQFLFEYFSETQRNKGNFPGRFSGRQFSNSRSEMNVSTLELGDSALYLCASSLASSGTEAFFGQGTRLTVV.